A selection of T cell receptor beta chains follows, all from one sample in a study of post-analysis software for immune sequencing data. TCRdb reprocessed the PCR reads with MiXCR, giving one entry per CDR3 protein. The table includes some 700,000 distinct CDR3 sequences, 55% to 60% detected once. Sequencing was performed on blood. All receptors come from a girl between 2 and 10 years old with multiple sclerosis. CDR3s include the opening cysteine and the closing phenylalanine or tryptophan. The order of the fields is V gene, J gene, clone size, D gene, CDR3 protein, CDR3 DNA. D genes are given only for firm matches. Not all rows give a size; the values are once, few, many and, for expanded clones, a class.

TRBV6-1	TRBJ1-2	few	.	CASRERGRSSGYTF	TGTGCCAGCAGGGAACGTGGGAGAAGTAGTGGCTACACCTTC
TRBV4-1	TRBJ1-5	.	TRBD1	CASSPEGALYSNQPQHF	TGCGCCAGCAGCCCGGAGGGGGCCCTCTATAGCAATCAGCCCCAGCATTTT
TRBV5-5	TRBJ2-3	.	.	CASSSVTTGRGTDTQYF	TGTGCCAGCAGCTCCGTTACGACAGGACGGGGCACAGATACGCAGTATTTT
TRBV10-1	TRBJ2-3	few	.	CASSPKRGRATDTQYF	TGCGCCAGCAGCCCTAAAAGGGGCAGGGCGACAGATACGCAGTATTTT
TRBV4-1	TRBJ2-7	once	.	CASSQELGNAYEQYF	TGCGCCAGCAGCCAAGAACTAGGGAATGCCTACGAGCAGTACTTC
TRBV10-3	TRBJ2-3	.	.	CAISAGGNADTQYF	TGTGCCATCAGTGCTGGGGGGAATGCAGATACGCAGTATTTT
TRBV7-2	TRBJ2-3	.	TRBD2	CASSLTSGTGDTQYF	TGTGCCAGCAGCTTAACTAGCGGGACAGGAGATACGCAGTATTTT
TRBV6-5	TRBJ2-2	.	TRBD2	CASRPTSGNTGELFF	TGTGCCAGCAGGCCGACTAGCGGGAACACCGGGGAGCTGTTTTTT
TRBV27	TRBJ2-7	few	.	CASSLSIQGWEQYF	TGTGCCAGCAGTTTATCAATACAGGGCTGGGAGCAGTACTTC
TRBV20-1	TRBJ2-1	.	.	CSARDSTTRPNEQFF	TGCAGTGCTAGAGATTCCACTACTAGACCGAATGAGCAGTTCTTC
TRBV5-1	TRBJ2-5	.	TRBD1	CASSYQGAQETQYF	TGCGCCAGCAGCTACCAGGGGGCACAAGAGACCCAGTACTTC
TRBV28	TRBJ1-1	few	TRBD1	CASSPGQGSTTEAFF	TGTGCCAGCAGCCCTGGACAGGGGAGTACCACTGAAGCTTTCTTT
TRBV18	TRBJ2-1	.	.	CASSPERRYNEQFF	TGTGCCAGCTCACCCGAACGAAGATACAATGAGCAGTTCTTC
TRBV7-6	TRBJ2-5	.	.	CASSLTWPEAGEQETQYF	TGTGCCAGCAGCTTGACTTGGCCCGAGGCAGGTGAACAAGAGACCCAGTACTTC
TRBV2	TRBJ2-5	.	.	CASRLQETQYF	TGTGCCAGCAGACTACAAGAGACCCAGTACTTC
TRBV7-2	TRBJ1-1	.	.	CASSPIGTGTEAFF	TGTGCCAGCAGCCCCATCGGGACCGGCACTGAAGCTTTCTTT
TRBV20-1	TRBJ1-2	.	.	CSARDGVGGYGYTF	TGCAGTGCTAGAGATGGGGTGGGGGGCTATGGCTACACCTTC
TRBV9	TRBJ1-4	.	.	CASSVESDEKLFF	TGTGCCAGCAGCGTAGAGAGTGATGAAAAACTGTTTTTT
TRBV20-1	TRBJ2-1	once	.	CSASSGRGPAHEQFF	TGCAGTGCCTCCTCCGGCCGGGGGCCCGCCCATGAGCAGTTCTTC
TRBV10-3	TRBJ2-1	.	.	CAISPKLSGPSSYNEQFF	TGTGCCATCAGTCCGAAACTCAGCGGACCGAGCTCCTACAATGAGCAGTTCTTC